This T cell receptor beta chain was documented in a study of early T cells in non-severe SARS-CoV-2 infection. Turning to the study itself: Chains from this unsorted whole-blood bulk RNA could not be paired. Whole-study results and caveats: The study's VDJdb matching favored anti-spike CD8 responses and missed private and CD4 specificities.

Concerning this clonotype: Its antigen is as yet unknown.

The CDR3 has 17 amino acids. V was cut by 5 bases and J by 7 bases, with 24 bases left in between. Unique molecular identifiers were attached to individual cDNA molecules. TCRdb itself ran the 5' RACE reads through MiXCR, one entry per CDR3 protein. In the table there are about 98,000 distinct CDR3 sequences, around 10% of which are singletons. The clonotype originates from an adult who was a healthcare worker with PCR-confirmed SARS-CoV-2 infection or an uninfected control (not recorded which). Specimen: whole blood. The rearrangement uses TRBV12-3 or TRBV12-4 and TRBJ1-5, with D possibly TRBD1 on 6 matching bases. The CDR3 spells CASSKTGVEGGLQPQHF. CDR3 nucleotides: TGTGCCAGCAGTAAGACAGGTGTGGAGGGCGGCCTCCAGCCCCAGCATTTT.